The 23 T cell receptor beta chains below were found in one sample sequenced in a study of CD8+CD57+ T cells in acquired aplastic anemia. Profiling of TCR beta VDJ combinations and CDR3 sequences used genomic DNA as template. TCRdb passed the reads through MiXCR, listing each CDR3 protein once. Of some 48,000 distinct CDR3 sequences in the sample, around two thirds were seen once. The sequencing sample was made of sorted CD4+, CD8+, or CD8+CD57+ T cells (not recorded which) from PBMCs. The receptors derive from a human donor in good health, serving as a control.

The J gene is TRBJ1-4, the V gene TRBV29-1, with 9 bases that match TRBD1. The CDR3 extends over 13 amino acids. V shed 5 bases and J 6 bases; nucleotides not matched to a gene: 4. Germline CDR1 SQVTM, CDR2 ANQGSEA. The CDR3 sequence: CSVLTGGDEKLFF. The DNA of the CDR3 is TGCAGCGTTTTGACAGGGGGTGATGAAAAACTGTTTTTT.

The CDR3 reads CASSDSRGQGYTF. In nucleotides, the CDR3 is TGTGCCAGCAGTGATTCCCGGGGGCAGGGCTACACCTTC. V is TRBV2 and J is TRBJ1-2; D perhaps matches TRBD1 (6 bases). This CDR3 region has 13 residues. V was pared by 3 bases and J by 8 bases, with 13 bases between. In germline, CDR1 is SNHLY, CDR2 FYNNEI.

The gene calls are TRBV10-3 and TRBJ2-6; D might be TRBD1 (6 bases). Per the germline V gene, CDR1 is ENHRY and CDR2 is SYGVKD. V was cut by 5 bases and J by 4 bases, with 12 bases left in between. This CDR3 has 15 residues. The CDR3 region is CAISQQGSGANVLTF. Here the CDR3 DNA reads TGTGCCATCAGTCAACAGGGATCCGGGGCCAACGTCCTGACTTTC.

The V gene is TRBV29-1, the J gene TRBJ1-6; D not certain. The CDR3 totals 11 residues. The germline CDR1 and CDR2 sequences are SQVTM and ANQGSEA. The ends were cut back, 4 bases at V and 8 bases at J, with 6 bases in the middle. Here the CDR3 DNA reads TGCAGCGTTGGTTGGGATTCACCCCTCCACTTT. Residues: CSVGWDSPLHF.

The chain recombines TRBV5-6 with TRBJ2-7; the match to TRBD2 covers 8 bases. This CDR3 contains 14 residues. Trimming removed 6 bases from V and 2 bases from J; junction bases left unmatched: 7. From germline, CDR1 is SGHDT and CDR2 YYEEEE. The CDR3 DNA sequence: TGTGCCAGCATGAGAGGACTAGCTCCCTACGAGCAGTACTTC. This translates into CASMRGLAPYEQYF.

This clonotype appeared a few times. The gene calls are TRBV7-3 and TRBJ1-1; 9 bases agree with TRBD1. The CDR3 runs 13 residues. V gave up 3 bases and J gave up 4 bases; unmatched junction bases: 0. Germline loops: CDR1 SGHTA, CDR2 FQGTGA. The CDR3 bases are TGTGCCAGCAGCTTGGACAGGGGCACTGAAGCTTTCTTT. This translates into CASSLDRGTEAFF.

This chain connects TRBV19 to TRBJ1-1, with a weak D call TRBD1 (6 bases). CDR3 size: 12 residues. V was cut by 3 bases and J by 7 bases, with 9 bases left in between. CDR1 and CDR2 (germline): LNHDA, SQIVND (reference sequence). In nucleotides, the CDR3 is TGTGCCAGTAGTATGAAGGACAGTGAAGCTTTCTTT. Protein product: CASSMKDSEAFF. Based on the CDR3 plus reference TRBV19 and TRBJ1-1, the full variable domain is DGGITQSPKYLFRKEGQNVTLSCEQNLNHDAMYWYRQDPGQGLRLIYYSQIVNDFQKGDIAEGYSVSREKKESFPLTVTSAQKNPTAFYLCASSMKDSEAFFGQGTRLTVV.

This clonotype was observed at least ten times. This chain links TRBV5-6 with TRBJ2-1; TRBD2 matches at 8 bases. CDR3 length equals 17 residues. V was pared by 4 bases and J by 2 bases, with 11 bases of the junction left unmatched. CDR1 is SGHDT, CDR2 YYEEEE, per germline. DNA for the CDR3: TGTGCCAGCAGCCTCCTGTCGCGGGAGGCCACCTACAATGAGCAGTTCTTC. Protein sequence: CASSLLSREATYNEQFF.

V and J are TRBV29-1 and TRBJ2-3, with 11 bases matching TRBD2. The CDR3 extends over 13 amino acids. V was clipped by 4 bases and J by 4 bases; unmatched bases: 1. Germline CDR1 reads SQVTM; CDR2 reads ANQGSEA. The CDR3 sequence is CSVAGLAADTQYF. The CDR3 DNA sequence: TGCAGCGTTGCGGGACTAGCGGCAGATACGCAGTATTTT.

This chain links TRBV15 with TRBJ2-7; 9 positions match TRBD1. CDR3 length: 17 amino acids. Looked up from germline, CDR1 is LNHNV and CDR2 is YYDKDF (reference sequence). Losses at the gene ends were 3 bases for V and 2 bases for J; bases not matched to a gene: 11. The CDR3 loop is CATSREKNGDRAYEQYF. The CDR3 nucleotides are TGTGCCACCAGCAGGGAAAAGAATGGGGACAGGGCCTACGAGCAGTACTTC.

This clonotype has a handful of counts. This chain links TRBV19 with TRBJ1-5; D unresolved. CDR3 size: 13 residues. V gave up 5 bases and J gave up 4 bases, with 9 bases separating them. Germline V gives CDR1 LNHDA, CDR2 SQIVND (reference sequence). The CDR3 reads CASSLDRNQPQHF. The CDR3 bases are TGTGCCAGTAGTTTGGACCGTAATCAGCCCCAGCATTTT.

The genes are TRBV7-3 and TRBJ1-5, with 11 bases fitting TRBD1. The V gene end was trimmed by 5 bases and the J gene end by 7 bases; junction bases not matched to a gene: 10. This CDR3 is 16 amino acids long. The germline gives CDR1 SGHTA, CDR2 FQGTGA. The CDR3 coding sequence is TGTGCCAGCAGCCCCGCCGGACAGGGGGCGTGGCAGCCCCAGCATTTT. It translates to CASSPAGQGAWQPQHF.

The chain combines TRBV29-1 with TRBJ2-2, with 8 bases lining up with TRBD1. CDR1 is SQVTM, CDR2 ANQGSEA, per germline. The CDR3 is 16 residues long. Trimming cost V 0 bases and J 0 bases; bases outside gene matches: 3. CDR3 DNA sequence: TGCAGCGTTGAAGACGGACAGGGATCGAACACCGGGGAGCTGTTTTTT. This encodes CSVEDGQGSNTGELFF.

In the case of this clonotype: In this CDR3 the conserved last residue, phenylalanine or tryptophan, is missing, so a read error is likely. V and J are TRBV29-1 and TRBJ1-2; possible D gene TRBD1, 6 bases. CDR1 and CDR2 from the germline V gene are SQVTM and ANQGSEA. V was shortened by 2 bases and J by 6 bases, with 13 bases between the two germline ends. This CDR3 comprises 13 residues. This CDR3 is CSVEFGGENGYTS. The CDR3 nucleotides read TGCAGCGTTGAATTCGGGGGCGAGAATGGCTACACCTCC.

In DNA, the CDR3 is TGCAGCGTCGGGCCAGGAACCTACGAGCAGTACTTC. This translates into CSVGPGTYEQYF. This sequence joins TRBV29-1 and TRBJ2-7; D remains ambiguous. The ends were cut back, 6 bases at V and 2 bases at J, with 11 bases in the middle. Germline CDR1 reads SQVTM; CDR2 reads ANQGSEA. There are 12 residues in the CDR3.

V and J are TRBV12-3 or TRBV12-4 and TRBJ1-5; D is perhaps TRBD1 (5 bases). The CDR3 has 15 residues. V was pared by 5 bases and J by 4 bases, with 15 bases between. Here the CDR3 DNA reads TGTGCCAGCAGTCGGGTAGGGCAGGGTAATCAGCCCCAGCATTTT. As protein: CASSRVGQGNQPQHF.

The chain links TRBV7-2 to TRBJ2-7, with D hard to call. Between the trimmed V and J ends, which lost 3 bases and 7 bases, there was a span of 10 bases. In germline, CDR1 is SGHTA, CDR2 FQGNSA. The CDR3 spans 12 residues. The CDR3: CASSFANREQYF. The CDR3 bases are TGTGCCAGCAGCTTTGCCAATCGGGAGCAGTACTTC.

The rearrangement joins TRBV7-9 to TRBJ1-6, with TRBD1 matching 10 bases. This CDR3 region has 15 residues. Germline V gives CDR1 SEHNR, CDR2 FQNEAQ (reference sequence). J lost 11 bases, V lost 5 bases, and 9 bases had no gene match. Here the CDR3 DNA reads TGTGCCAGCAGCCATCTTGGGGGACAGGGGACACCCCTCCACTTT. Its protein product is CASSHLGGQGTPLHF. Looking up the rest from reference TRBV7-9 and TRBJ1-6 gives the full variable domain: DTGVSQNPRHKITKRGQNVTFRCDPISEHNRLYWYRQTLGQGPEFLTYFQNEAQLEKSRLLSDRFSAERPKGSFSTLEIQRTEQGDSAMYLCASSHLGGQGTPLHFGNGTRLTVT.

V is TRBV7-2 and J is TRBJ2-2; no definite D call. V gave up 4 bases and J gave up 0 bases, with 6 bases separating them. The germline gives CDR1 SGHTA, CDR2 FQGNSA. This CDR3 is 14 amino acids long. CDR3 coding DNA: TGTGCCAGCAGCTCCACAACGAACACCGGGGAGCTGTTTTTT. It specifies CASSSTTNTGELFF.

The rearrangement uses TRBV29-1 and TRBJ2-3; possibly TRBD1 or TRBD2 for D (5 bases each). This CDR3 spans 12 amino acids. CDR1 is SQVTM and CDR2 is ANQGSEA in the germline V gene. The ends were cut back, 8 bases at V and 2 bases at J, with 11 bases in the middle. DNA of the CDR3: TGCAGCATAGGGGAGCTCACAGATACGCAGTATTTT. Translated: CSIGELTDTQYF.

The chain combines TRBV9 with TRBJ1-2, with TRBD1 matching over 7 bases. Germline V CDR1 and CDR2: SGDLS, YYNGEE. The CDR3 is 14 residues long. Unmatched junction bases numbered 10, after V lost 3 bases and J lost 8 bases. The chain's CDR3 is CASSASWQGDGYTF. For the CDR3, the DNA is TGTGCCAGCAGCGCATCGTGGCAGGGGGACGGCTACACCTTC. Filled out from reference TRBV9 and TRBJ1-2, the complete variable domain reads DSGVTQTPKHLITATGQRVTLRCSPRSGDLSVYWYQQSLDQGLQFLIQYYNGEERAKGNILERFSAQQFPDLHSELNLSSLELGDSALYFCASSASWQGDGYTFGSGTRLTVV.

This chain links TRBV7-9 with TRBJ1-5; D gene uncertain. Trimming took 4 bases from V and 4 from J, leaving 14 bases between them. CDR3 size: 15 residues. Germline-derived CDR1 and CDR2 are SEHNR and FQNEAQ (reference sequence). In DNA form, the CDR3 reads TGTGCCAGCAGCTGGAAGGGTACCTCAAATCAGCCCCAGCATTTT. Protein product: CASSWKGTSNQPQHF.

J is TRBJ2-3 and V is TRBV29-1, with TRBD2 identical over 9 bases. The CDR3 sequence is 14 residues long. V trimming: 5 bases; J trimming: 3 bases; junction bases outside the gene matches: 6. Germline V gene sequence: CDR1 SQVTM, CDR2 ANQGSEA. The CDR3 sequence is CSVRLAGGTDTQYF. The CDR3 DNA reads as TGCAGCGTTAGACTGGCGGGGGGGACAGATACGCAGTATTTT.